The 11 T cell receptor beta chains below come from one sample, sequenced in a study of CD8+ T cells in alopecia areata (dated by TCRdb to the late 2010s). What the time point label conveys for this sample: baseline before oral tofacitinib. The library relied on the immunoSEQ multiplex PCR assay. RNA was extracted from all samples and reverse transcribed into cDNA as template for TCR sequencing. The immuneACCESS repertoire file appears here via TCRdb, limited to in-frame rearrangements. These files lack a portion of the clones; in checked studies, under half of the deficit traces to unresolved V genes, and the cause of the others is not known. The sample profile shows about 69,000 clones; 55% to 65% of them were found once. The ten largest account for approximately 15% of the sample. Sequenced here: CD8+ T cells sorted from blood, sampled at week 0. These receptors all come from a human donor with alopecia areata.

This chain joins TRBV4-1 and TRBJ1-5; TRBD1 is a possible D gene (5 bases). CDR1 MGHRA and CDR2 YSYEKL come from the germline V gene. The ends were cut back, 1 base at V and 0 bases at J, with 10 bases in the middle. The CDR3 runs 16 residues. Here the CDR3 reads CASSQAVQGSNQPQHF. Here the CDR3 DNA reads TGCGCCAGCAGCCAAGCTGTTCAGGGTAGCAATCAGCCCCAGCATTTT.

V is TRBV4-1 and J is TRBJ1-1; 7 nucleotides align to TRBD1. Looked up from germline, CDR1 is MGHRA and CDR2 is YSYEKL. The CDR3 is made up of 14 amino acids. V shed 2 bases, J shed 7 bases, and the junction held 7 bases outside the gene matches. CDR3 in DNA: TGCGCCAGCAGCCAACTTACAGGGGAAGTTGAAGCTTTCTTT. Its translation: CASSQLTGEVEAFF.

J is TRBJ1-2 and V is TRBV5-6; D is unresolved. Per germline, CDR1 SGHDT and CDR2 YYEEEE. This CDR3 is built from 14 residues. The V gene lost 2 bases and the J gene lost 4 bases, with 12 bases spanning the gap. The CDR3 reads CASSLISAAYGYTF. CDR3 in DNA: TGTGCCAGCAGCTTAATAAGTGCGGCCTATGGCTACACCTTC.

This clone was seen more than once but under ten times. The chain couples TRBV7-6 to TRBJ2-5; D gene ambiguous. CDR1 SGHVS and CDR2 FNYEAQ come from the germline V gene. The CDR3 loop spans 12 amino acids. Trimming left V 1 base short and J 5 bases short, with 5 bases between. CDR3 DNA: TGTGCCAGCAGCTTAGTCAGTGAGACCCAGTACTTC. It specifies CASSLVSETQYF.

The rearrangement links TRBV6-5 to TRBJ2-1; TRBD2 agrees at 8 bases. J lost 5 bases, V lost 7 bases, and 7 bases had no gene match. Germline CDR1 MNHEY, CDR2 SVGAGI. CDR3 length: 14 amino acids. The CDR3 reads CASNGLARDNEQFF. Written as DNA, the CDR3 is TGTGCCAGCAATGGACTAGCCCGTGACAATGAGCAGTTCTTC.

The chain is built from TRBV30 and TRBJ1-1; tentatively, D is TRBD1 (5 bases). Germline loops: CDR1 GTSNPN, CDR2 SVGIG (reference sequence). V shed 2 bases and J shed 3 bases, with 10 bases lying between them. The CDR3 has 13 amino acids. The CDR3 DNA sequence: TGTGCCTGGAGTCCGGGACTAGACACTGAAGCTTTCTTT. Translation: CAWSPGLDTEAFF.

This clone has ten or more counts. This CDR3 reads CASSPPGAEQYF. The CDR3 DNA is TGTGCCAGCAGCCCACCCGGGGCCGAGCAGTACTTC. V and J are TRBV14 and TRBJ2-7; D tentatively reads TRBD1 or TRBD2 (5 bases each). V dropped 4 bases and J dropped 6 bases, with 10 bases sitting between them. The CDR3 spans 12 residues. Per the germline V gene, CDR1 is SGHDN and CDR2 is FVKESK.

This chain links TRBV28 with TRBJ2-1; 8 bases are a match to TRBD2. The CDR3 has 15 residues. Germline V CDR1 and CDR2: MDHEN, SYDVKM. Losses at the gene ends were 3 bases for V and 8 bases for J; bases not matched to a gene: 9. In nucleotides, the CDR3 is TGTGCCAGCAGTTTGGTCCTAGCGGGTCGGGATGAGCAGTTCTTC. Its translation is CASSLVLAGRDEQFF.

This clone was picked up a small number of times. This chain joins TRBV7-2 and TRBJ2-3, with 8 bases lining up with TRBD2. The V segment lost 2 bases and the J segment 3 bases; nucleotides outside the gene matches: 4. Germline V gene lookup returns CDR1 SGHTA and CDR2 FQGNSA. The CDR3 is 15 residues long. In DNA form, the CDR3 reads TGTGCCAGCAGCTTAAGCGGGGGATGGACAGATACGCAGTATTTT. This sequence encodes CASSLSGGWTDTQYF.

A few counts support this clone. V and J are TRBV18 and TRBJ1-1; 11 nucleotides line up with TRBD1. CDR3 length: 14 residues. CDR1 KGHSH and CDR2 LQKENI come from the germline V gene. After removal of 3 bases from V and 5 bases from J, the junction contained 2 bases not matched to a gene. As DNA, the CDR3 is TGTGCCAGCTCACCGGGACAGGGGGGAACTGAAGCTTTCTTT. Its protein product is CASSPGQGGTEAFF.

The chain recombines TRBV4-1 with TRBJ2-1; D is unresolved. The CDR3 is 12 residues long. The V end lost 1 base, the J end lost 6 bases, and 4 bases lay between the germline ends. CDR1 and CDR2 (germline): MGHRA, YSYEKL. Here the CDR3 reads CASSQGPNEQFF. The CDR3 DNA reads as TGCGCCAGCAGCCAAGGGCCCAATGAGCAGTTCTTC.